These 21 T cell receptor beta chains were sequenced from one sample in a study of blood T cell repertoires in COVID-19. The table came from immunoSEQ multiplex PCR; TCRdb's copy has only in-frame clones and leaves some out. The table includes about 280,000 clones, roughly 80% detected once. Specimen: PBMCs or T cells enriched from blood (not recorded which). Receptors were obtained from a man aged 40-49 years who had been exposed to COVID-19.

This clone has just a few counts. The V gene is TRBV5-4, the J gene TRBJ2-7; TRBD2 is a possible D gene (5 bases). Trimming stripped 5 bases from V and 6 bases from J, with 15 bases between. This CDR3 comprises 13 residues. Germline-derived CDR1 and CDR2 are SGHNT and YYREEE (reference sequence). Here the CDR3 DNA reads TGTGCCAGCAGGGCTTCTTGGGAGTCCGAGCAGTACTTC. This codes for CASRASWESEQYF.

This clone was counted between two and nine times. V and J are TRBV7-8 and TRBJ1-2; 10 nucleotides align to TRBD1. The CDR3 loop spans 15 amino acids. Per the germline V gene, CDR1 is SGHVS and CDR2 is FQNEAQ. Trimming cost V 4 bases and J 0 bases; bases outside gene matches: 2. DNA of the CDR3: TGTGCCAGCAGCTGGGACAGGGGAACTAACTATGGCTACACCTTC. Its translation is CASSWDRGTNYGYTF.

This clone was seen at least ten times. Distinct nucleotide sequences in the sample also encode this CDR3. CDR3 protein: CAWSLGLAGNEQFF. CDR3 DNA: TGTGCCTGGAGTCTAGGCCTAGCTGGGAATGAGCAGTTCTTC. V usage is TRBV30 and J usage is TRBJ2-1; weak D call: TRBD2 (5 bases). Trimming took off 2 bases at V and 7 bases at J, with 15 bases between the two ends. CDR1 is GTSNPN, CDR2 SVGIG, per germline (reference sequence). The CDR3 length is 14 residues.

This sequence joins TRBV10-1 and TRBJ2-1, with D tentatively TRBD1 (5 bases). The V gene lost 8 bases and the J gene lost 8 bases, with 19 bases spanning the gap. Germline V CDR1 and CDR2: WNHNN, SYGVQD (reference sequence). The CDR3 runs 14 residues. The CDR3 DNA follows: TGCGCCAGCTCGAGAAACCCCATAGGGGATGAGCAGTTCTTC. Translated, it gives CASSRNPIGDEQFF.

J is TRBJ2-5 and V is TRBV18, with 8 bases lining up with TRBD2. This CDR3 has 13 residues. Germline trimming cut 1 base from V and 14 bases from J; bases unmatched to any gene: 9. CDR1 KGHSH and CDR2 LQKENI come from the germline V gene. The CDR3 bases are TGTGCCAGCTCACCACTATCAGCGGGAGATATATACTTC. This codes for CASSPLSAGDIYF.

V is TRBV24-1 and J is TRBJ2-1, with D perhaps TRBD1 (5 bases). Trimming pared 4 bases from V and 10 bases from J, leaving 16 bases between. The CDR3 totals 14 residues. Germline CDR1 reads KGHDR; CDR2 reads SFDVKD. The CDR3 region is CATSDSSQGWEQFF. As DNA, the CDR3 is TGTGCCACCAGTGACTCCAGCCAGGGTTGGGAGCAGTTCTTC.

The chain joins TRBV12-3 or TRBV12-4 to TRBJ2-2; D unclear. This CDR3 region has 13 residues. Trimming took 6 bases from V and 6 from J, leaving 11 bases between them. DNA for the CDR3: TGTGCCAGCAGCGGAATAGCCTCCGGGGAGCTGTTTTTT. Amino acid sequence: CASSGIASGELFF.

This chain joins TRBV7-2 and TRBJ1-1; the D gene is possibly TRBD1 (6 bases). CDR3 length: 14 amino acids. V lost 5 bases, J lost 4 bases, and 14 bases lay in between. CDR1 and CDR2 from the germline V gene are SGHTA and FQGNSA. In nucleotides, the CDR3 is TGTGCCAGCAGCCCGACCTCGACAGGCACTGAAGCTTTCTTT. Translated: CASSPTSTGTEAFF.

The CDR3 protein is CATSPSGRETQYF. CDR3 in DNA: TGTGCCACCAGTCCTAGCGGGAGGGAGACCCAGTACTTC. The gene calls are TRBV24-1 and TRBJ2-5; TRBD2 aligns across 11 bases. CDR1 is KGHDR and CDR2 is SFDVKD in the germline V gene. This CDR3 is built from 13 residues. The V and J ends lost 6 bases and 5 bases, in that order; junction bases with no gene match: 1.

This clone appeared once. V usage is TRBV2 and J usage is TRBJ1-6; D not resolved. Deletions cut 0 bases from V and 19 bases from J, with 16 bases between. The CDR3 sequence is 13 residues long. Germline V gives CDR1 SNHLY, CDR2 FYNNEI. The CDR3 nucleotides read TGTGCCAGCAGTGAAGCGTGGGCTTTCGGAAAACACTTT. Its translation: CASSEAWAFGKHF.

The genes are TRBV12-5 and TRBJ1-1, with D perhaps TRBD1 (5 bases). The V gene lost 1 base and the J gene lost 5 bases, with 32 bases spanning the gap. The CDR3 is made up of 21 amino acids. Germline V gene lookup returns CDR1 LGHNT and CDR2 FRNRAP. CDR3 residues: CASGLAPRLVWRGLVFTEAFF. The CDR3 DNA reads as TGTGCTAGTGGTTTGGCCCCCCGGTTAGTATGGAGGGGACTAGTCTTTACTGAAGCTTTCTTT.

The genes are TRBV18 and TRBJ1-4; D call uncertain. The germline V gene encodes CDR1 KGHSH and CDR2 LQKENI. Trimming pared 3 bases from V and 5 bases from J, leaving 10 bases between. This CDR3 has 14 amino acids. DNA of the CDR3: TGTGCCAGCTCACCGTTTCCGGAGAATGAAAAACTGTTTTTT. This gives the protein CASSPFPENEKLFF.

This sequence joins TRBV6-2 or TRBV6-3 and TRBJ2-4; TRBD1 might be the D (6 bases). Deletions cut 1 base from V and 4 bases from J, with 17 bases between. The germline gives CDR1 MNHEY, CDR2 SVGEGT. The CDR3 consists of 17 residues. CDR3 residues: CASSYLKARTDKNIQYF. The DNA of the CDR3 is TGTGCCAGCAGTTACTTAAAGGCGAGGACAGATAAAAACATTCAGTACTTC.

V gene TRBV9 combines with J gene TRBJ2-3; 11 bases fit TRBD2. The CDR3 contains 18 residues. With 2 bases clipped from V and 3 bases from J, the junction kept 11 bases outside the gene matches. Germline-derived CDR1 and CDR2 are SGDLS and YYNGEE. CDR3 region: CASSVHQVAGGRTDTQYF. CDR3 DNA: TGTGCCAGCAGCGTGCATCAGGTAGCGGGAGGGAGGACAGATACGCAGTATTTT.

This chain links TRBV5-3 with TRBJ1-2; D is uncertain. TRBV5-3 is assigned to the ORF class and has an uncertain function. Trimming removed 3 bases at V and 8 bases at J, with 2 bases between. The length of the CDR3 is 9 residues. The CDR3 sequence: CARSSGYTF. The CDR3 nucleotides are TGTGCCAGAAGCTCGGGCTACACCTTC.

The chain links TRBV25-1 to TRBJ2-3, with 7 nucleotides matching TRBD1. V was pared by 7 bases and J by 6 bases, with 7 bases of the junction left unmatched. Germline V lookup: CDR1 MGHDK, CDR2 SYGVNS. CDR3 length: 13 amino acids. The CDR3, as DNA: TGTGCCAGCACGGACAGGCAAAGGGATACGCAGTATTTT. Protein product: CASTDRQRDTQYF.

This clone is a singleton in its sample. Here the CDR3 reads CASSGGRALFSNEQFF. CDR3 DNA: TGTGCCAGCAGTGGCGGGAGGGCCCTGTTTAGCAATGAGCAGTTCTTC. V and J are TRBV28 and TRBJ2-1; 9 bases align to TRBD2. CDR3 size: 16 residues. With V trimmed by 5 bases and J by 6 bases, 11 bases remained unmatched. CDR1 and CDR2 (germline): MDHEN, SYDVKM.

V gene TRBV5-5 combines with J gene TRBJ1-5; D is unclear. CDR1 and CDR2 (germline): SGHKS, YYEKEE (reference sequence). CDR3 size: 15 residues. The germline V and J ends were trimmed by 0 bases and 0 bases, with 7 bases remaining between them. The CDR3 coding sequence is TGTGCCAGCAGCTTGGCCGGGGATAGCAATCAGCCCCAGCATTTT. Its translation: CASSLAGDSNQPQHF.

V gene TRBV5-1 combines with J gene TRBJ2-7; possibly TRBD1 for D (7 bases). With 0 bases removed from V and 5 bases from J, the gap between germline ends came to 21 bases. This CDR3 spans 17 amino acids. Germline CDR1 SGHRS, CDR2 YFSETQ. The CDR3 bases are TGCGCCAGCAGCTTGGCAACCCTACAGGGGACTGGCCACGAGCAGTACTTC. Residues: CASSLATLQGTGHEQYF. Full variable domain (remainder filled in from reference TRBV5-1 and TRBJ2-7): KAGVTQTPRYLIKTRGQQVTLSCSPISGHRSVSWYQQTPGQGLQFLFEYFSETQRNKGNFPGRFSGRQFSNSRSEMNVSTLELGDSALYLCASSLATLQGTGHEQYFGPGTRLTVT.

J is TRBJ2-7 and V is TRBV5-8, with D possibly TRBD1 on 5 matching bases. The CDR3 length is 15 residues. V was trimmed by 4 bases and J by 3 bases, leaving 17 bases between them. The V gene's germline CDR1 is SGHTS and CDR2 YDEGEE. The CDR3 spells CASSPGAGISYEQYF. DNA of the CDR3: TGTGCCAGCAGCCCTGGGGCAGGGATAAGCTACGAGCAGTACTTC. Full variable domain (outside the CDR3, taken from reference TRBV5-8 and TRBJ2-7): EAGVTQSPTHLIKTRGQQATLRCSPISGHTSVYWYQQALGLGLQFLLWYDEGEERNRGNFPPRFSGRQFPNYSSELNVNALELEDSALYLCASSPGAGISYEQYFGPGTRLTVT.

This clone has a count of ten or more. The chain carries TRBV11-2 and TRBJ2-7; D uncertain. CDR1 is SGHAT, CDR2 FQNNGV, per germline. The CDR3 is made up of 15 amino acids. Between the trimmed V and J ends, which lost 8 bases and 3 bases, there was a span of 20 bases. In nucleotides, the CDR3 is TGTGCCAGCGCCCGAGGTGGTTCTACCGACTACGAGCAGTACTTC. This translates into CASARGGSTDYEQYF.